The subject of this entry is one T cell receptor beta chain. This sample was included in a study of blood T cell repertoires in COVID-19. Across the whole study: Samples came from the United States, Italy and Spain, spanning acute and convalescent COVID-19.

V lost 9 bases and J lost 9; bases outside the gene matches: 11. This CDR3 has 13 residues. The germline gives CDR1 MNHEY, CDR2 SVGAGI. Per the study methods: Reference gene primers were amplified, and this amplification served to estimate nucleated cell counts. Profiled with immunoSEQ multiplex PCR; TCRdb holds only in-frame clones, not every one. The DNA gave D and trimming, while V, J and clone size come from that table. The sample includes more than 85,000 clones, around 78% seen only once; the top ten take 15% to 20%. The sequence derives from a woman in her sixties with acute or convalescent COVID-19. Specimen: peripheral blood. The chain is built from TRBV6-5 and TRBJ2-1; 7 bases align to TRBD1. The CDR3 is CASRDSPFTEQFF. CDR3 nucleotide sequence: TGTGCCAGTCGGGACAGCCCTTTCACTGAGCAGTTCTTC.